These 5 T cell receptor beta chains came from one sample sequenced in a study of early T cells in non-severe SARS-CoV-2 infection. MiXCR, run by TCRdb on the 5' RACE reads, gives a single entry per CDR3 protein. In the table there are roughly 30,000 distinct CDR3 sequences, approximately 5.2% of which are singletons. The sequencing input was whole blood. The receptors were sampled from an adult who was a healthcare worker with PCR-confirmed SARS-CoV-2 infection or an uninfected control (not recorded which).

Ten or more counts support this clonotype. The V gene is TRBV4-1, the J gene TRBJ2-4; D is possibly TRBD1 (6 bases). The CDR3 runs 15 residues. Trimming took off 2 bases at V and 9 bases at J, with 17 bases between the two ends. Germline lookup yields CDR1 MGHRA and CDR2 YSYEKL. The CDR3 DNA follows: TGCGCCAGCAGCCAATCCCGGACAGAGGCGGCCATTCAGTACTTC. Translating gives CASSQSRTEAAIQYF.

The V and J genes are TRBV28 and TRBJ2-3; weak D call: TRBD2 (7 bases). The CDR3 sequence is 16 residues long. Trimming took 1 base from V and 5 from J, leaving 16 bases between them. Germline CDR1 reads MDHEN; CDR2 reads SYDVKM. The CDR3 is CASSLSRDGGRDTQYF. In DNA, the CDR3 is TGTGCCAGCAGTTTATCCCGAGACGGGGGGCGAGATACGCAGTATTTT.

The rearrangement links TRBV27 to TRBJ2-1; D may match TRBD1 or TRBD2 (6 bases each). Trimming took 7 bases from V and 3 from J, leaving 19 bases between them. CDR1 and CDR2 (germline): MNHEY, SMNVEV (reference sequence). The CDR3 contains 16 residues. CDR3 DNA sequence: TGTGCCAGCATCTCGACCCCGGGGGCCTTCTACAATGAGCAGTTCTTC. Its translation: CASISTPGAFYNEQFF.

V is TRBV7-3 and J is TRBJ2-7; 8 nucleotides line up with TRBD1. The germline V gene encodes CDR1 SGHTA and CDR2 FQGTGA. CDR3 length: 15 amino acids. V was pared by 7 bases and J by 3 bases, with 11 bases of the junction left unmatched. CDR3 region: CASIGTGRQDYEQYF. CDR3 nucleotide sequence: TGTGCCAGCATCGGGACAGGCCGCCAGGACTACGAGCAGTACTTC.

In its sample, this clonotype was seen a few times. The chain uses TRBV27 and TRBJ1-1; D is possibly TRBD1 (6 bases). This CDR3 has 14 amino acids. Trimming took 5 bases from V and 9 from J, leaving 19 bases between them. Germline V CDR1 and CDR2: MNHEY, SMNVEV (reference sequence). The CDR3 loop reads CASSTLSQGRKAFF. CDR3 in DNA: TGTGCCAGCAGTACCCTATCACAGGGTAGGAAAGCTTTCTTT.